One TCR beta chain is described in this entry. Reanalyzing the 5' RACE reads, TCRdb keeps one entry per CDR3 protein, without DNA. This table holds 350,000 to 500,000 distinct CDR3 sequences. Per the germline V gene, CDR1 is DFQATT and CDR2 is SNEGSKA (reference sequence). This CDR3 has 14 amino acids. This sample was included in a study of monozygotic twins with inflammatory bowel disease. The chain is built from TRBV20-1 and TRBJ1-3; TCRdb's D call, TRBD1, is unchecked because there is no DNA. The receptor was isolated from a human donor with ulcerative colitis or Crohn's disease, or a healthy co-twin of an affected twin (not recorded which). What was sequenced was blood. The CDR3 sequence: CSAYRGTVGNTIYF.